The 5 T cell receptor beta chains below come from one sample, sequenced in a study of graft-versus-host responses after intestinal transplantation. Plating combined about 200,000 CFSE-labeled responder cells with about 200,000 irradiated, violet-dye-labeled stimulator cells. Only in-frame clones appear in the TCRdb table, and some are missing; sequencing was by immunoSEQ multiplex PCR. In the table there are some 3,700 clones, roughly two fifths of which are singletons. This material consisted of alloreactive CD8+ T cells from a mixed lymphocyte reaction culture, taken before transplantation. Subset meaning: CFSE-low proliferating T cells sorted from roughly six-day pre-transplant mixed lymphocyte reaction (GvH or HvG direction). Source of these receptors: a human patient who was an organ donor for intestinal transplantation.

This clone was observed a few times. This chain links TRBV4-3 with TRBJ2-7, with a tentative D call TRBD2 (5 bases). Germline values: CDR1 LGHNA, CDR2 YSLEER. The CDR3 contains 17 residues. The V gene lost 0 bases and the J gene lost 1 base, with 16 bases spanning the gap. CDR3 protein: CASSQEVREAGSYEQYF. The CDR3 DNA sequence: TGCGCCAGCAGCCAAGAGGTACGGGAAGCTGGATCCTACGAGCAGTACTTC.

This clone was observed a few times. This chain connects TRBV7-6 to TRBJ2-7; 7 nucleotides align to TRBD1. The CDR3 extends over 14 amino acids. Looked up from germline, CDR1 is SGHVS and CDR2 is FNYEAQ. V lost 4 bases to trimming and J lost 2 bases; unmatched junction nucleotides: 5. DNA of the CDR3: TGTGCCAGCAGCTCCTGGGACAGAGCCTACGAGCAGTACTTC. It encodes CASSSWDRAYEQYF.

This chain uses TRBV29-1 with TRBJ2-4, with 7 bases fitting TRBD1. Looked up from germline, CDR1 is SQVTM and CDR2 is ANQGSEA. This CDR3 region has 12 residues. Trimming took 7 bases from V and 0 from J; bases not matched to a gene: 0. The CDR3 sequence is CSGDRAKNIQYF. The CDR3 DNA is TGCAGCGGGGACAGAGCCAAAAACATTCAGTACTTC. The entire variable domain, with the rest obtained from reference TRBV29-1 and TRBJ2-4, is as follows: SAVISQKPSRDICQRGTSLTIQCQVDSQVTMMFWYRQQPGQSLTLIATANQGSEATYESGFVIDKFPISRPNLTFSTLTVSNMSPEDSSIYLCSGDRAKNIQYFGAGTRLSVL.

This clone is classed as medium-sized. The gene calls are TRBV10-3 and TRBJ2-3, with 12 bases that match TRBD2. CDR1 is ENHRY and CDR2 is SYGVKD in the germline V gene. V lost 2 bases and J lost 4; bases outside the gene matches: 4. The CDR3 spans 16 residues. The CDR3 sequence is CAISERLAGVPDTQYF. CDR3 bases: TGTGCCATCAGTGAGAGACTAGCGGGAGTCCCAGATACGCAGTATTTT.

The rearrangement joins TRBV7-9 to TRBJ2-1; TRBD2 agrees at 7 bases. The CDR3 runs 13 residues. In germline, CDR1 is SEHNR, CDR2 FQNEAQ (reference sequence). With 5 bases clipped from V and 9 bases from J, the junction kept 7 bases outside the gene matches. CDR3 residues: CASSRTRLSEQFF. The CDR3 nucleotides are TGTGCCAGCAGCCGGACTAGGCTCAGTGAGCAGTTCTTC.